Shown below are 25 T cell receptor beta chains from a single sample sequenced in a study of blood T cell repertoires in COVID-19. Sequencing was performed with immunoSEQ multiplex PCR; in TCRdb, only in-frame clones are kept and a portion is missing. The sample has about 440,000 clones, roughly 91% seen once. Sequencing was performed on peripheral blood. These receptors all stem from a woman aged 25-40 years with acute or convalescent COVID-19.

This clone showed up just once. The rearrangement uses TRBV11-2 and TRBJ2-5, with TRBD2 as a possible D gene (6 bases). Trimming left V 2 bases short and J 5 bases short, with 15 bases between. CDR3 length: 15 residues. Germline loops: CDR1 SGHAT, CDR2 FQNNGV. In nucleotides, the CDR3 is TGTGCCAGCAGCTTATGGGGAGGAGGTGGGGAGACCCAGTACTTC. This translates into CASSLWGGGGETQYF.

The chain recombines TRBV15 with TRBJ2-7; 7 bases fit TRBD2. Trimming cost V 6 bases and J 0 bases; bases outside gene matches: 5. The CDR3 is 14 residues long. The V gene's germline CDR1 is LNHNV and CDR2 YYDKDF (reference sequence). The CDR3 here is CATSRGGSSYEQYF. The CDR3 coding sequence is TGTGCCACCAGTCGCGGGGGAAGCTCCTACGAGCAGTACTTC.

The rearrangement uses TRBV28 and TRBJ2-4; possible D gene TRBD1, 5 bases. Per the germline V gene, CDR1 is MDHEN and CDR2 is SYDVKM. V was clipped by 4 bases and J by 0 bases, with 7 bases between them. CDR3 length: 14 amino acids. CDR3 in amino acids: CASSSTVAKNIQYF. The CDR3 DNA reads as TGTGCCAGCAGTTCGACAGTAGCCAAAAACATTCAGTACTTC.

The sample holds a few counts of this clone. This rearrangement joins TRBV6-5 to TRBJ1-3; a weak D match, TRBD1 (5 bases). CDR1 is MNHEY, CDR2 SVGAGI, per germline. The CDR3 is 14 residues long. Trimming left V 6 bases short and J 2 bases short, with 11 bases between. CDR3: CASSPGTTGNTIYF. DNA of the CDR3: TGTGCCAGCAGCCCAGGGACTACTGGAAACACCATATATTTT.

The chain links TRBV19 to TRBJ2-1; TRBD1 aligns across 8 bases. V shed 5 bases, J shed 5 bases, and the junction held 5 bases outside the gene matches. The CDR3 consists of 14 residues. Per the germline V gene, CDR1 is LNHDA and CDR2 is SQIVND (reference sequence). CDR3 sequence reads: CASSAGQANNEQFF. The CDR3 DNA is TGTGCCAGTAGTGCGGGACAGGCAAACAATGAGCAGTTCTTC.

This clone showed up just a few times. This chain connects TRBV2 to TRBJ2-5, with TRBD2 identical over 10 bases. The ends lost 8 bases at V and 3 bases at J; junction bases unmatched: 12. The CDR3 runs to 16 residues. Germline V CDR1 and CDR2: SNHLY, FYNNEI. As DNA, the CDR3 is TGTGCCAGCGGAGATTCCTTAGCGGGGGGAGAAGAGACCCAGTACTTC. It is translated as CASGDSLAGGEETQYF.

The chain combines TRBV11-2 with TRBJ2-3, with 8 nucleotides matching TRBD1. The V gene's germline CDR1 is SGHAT and CDR2 FQNNGV. This CDR3 has 19 residues. J lost 5 bases, V lost 5 bases, and 21 bases had no gene match. CDR3 nucleotides: TGTGCCAGCAGCCCAAACGGTTATGACGGGACAGGTATTCGAGATACGCAGTATTTT. Encoded protein: CASSPNGYDGTGIRDTQYF.

The V gene is TRBV5-1, the J gene TRBJ2-3; TRBD2 aligns across 13 bases. CDR1 and CDR2 from the germline V gene are SGHRS and YFSETQ. The CDR3 has 17 amino acids. The V segment lost 4 bases and the J segment 0 bases; nucleotides outside the gene matches: 5. In nucleotides, the CDR3 is TGCGCCAGCAGCCGAGGGACTAGCGGGACCAGCACAGATACGCAGTATTTT. The encoded protein is CASSRGTSGTSTDTQYF. The full variable domain, its missing parts supplied by reference TRBV5-1 and TRBJ2-3, is KAGVTQTPRYLIKTRGQQVTLSCSPISGHRSVSWYQQTPGQGLQFLFEYFSETQRNKGNFPGRFSGRQFSNSRSEMNVSTLELGDSALYLCASSRGTSGTSTDTQYFGPGTRLTVL.

The CDR3: CASRPTLGVGGELFF. The CDR3, as DNA: TGTGCCAGCAGACCAACCCTCGGGGTTGGCGGGGAGCTGTTTTTT. The chain uses TRBV3-1 (or the pseudogene TRBV3-2) and TRBJ2-2; a weak D match, TRBD2 (5 bases). CDR3 size: 15 residues. The germline gives CDR1 LGHDT, CDR2 YNNKEL (reference sequence). The V end was cut by 6 bases, the J end by 7 bases, with 18 bases between.

The chain employs TRBV5-4 and TRBJ2-5; maybe TRBD2 (7 bases). Germline CDR1 and CDR2: SGHNT and YYREEE (reference sequence). The CDR3 length is 18 residues. Deletions cut 2 bases from V and 5 bases from J, with 25 bases between. DNA of the CDR3: TGTGCCAGCAGCTTCGGGTTCGGGGCGGGGGCACCTCTGGAGACCCAGTACTTC. Its translation is CASSFGFGAGAPLETQYF.

This chain joins TRBV4-1 and TRBJ1-5; D is undetermined. V was clipped by 1 base and J by 5 bases, with 15 bases between them. The CDR3 extends over 16 amino acids. Germline V lookup: CDR1 MGHRA, CDR2 YSYEKL. The CDR3 DNA reads as TGCGCCAGCAGCCAAGGGGTGGGCAGGAGGGATCAGCCCCAGCATTTT. It specifies CASSQGVGRRDQPQHF.

This rearrangement joins TRBV6-5 to TRBJ2-5; D is perhaps TRBD2 (6 bases). The CDR3 consists of 14 residues. Germline-derived CDR1 and CDR2 are MNHEY and SVGAGI. The V end was cut by 5 bases, the J end by 2 bases, with 12 bases between. For the CDR3, the DNA is TGTGCCAGCAGTAACGGGGGTCGGCAAGAGACCCAGTACTTC. Residues: CASSNGGRQETQYF.

The rearrangement uses TRBV4-2 and TRBJ2-6; D might be TRBD2 (5 bases). The CDR3 has 16 amino acids. In germline, CDR1 is LGHNA, CDR2 YNFKEQ. The V and J ends lost 3 bases and 0 bases respectively, with 9 bases between them. CDR3 nucleotide sequence: TGTGCCAGCAGCCAGATCGGGGACTCTGGGGCCAACGTCCTGACTTTC. The encoded protein is CASSQIGDSGANVLTF.

The chain's CDR3 is CSVLEEDRDHEQYF. Written as DNA, the CDR3 is TGCAGCGTTCTTGAGGAGGACAGAGACCACGAGCAGTACTTC. This rearrangement joins TRBV29-1 to TRBJ2-7, with D perhaps TRBD1 (6 bases). This CDR3 comprises 14 residues. The germline gives CDR1 SQVTM, CDR2 ANQGSEA. V dropped 5 bases and J dropped 5 bases, with 19 bases sitting between them.

V is TRBV15 and J is TRBJ1-1; D is ambiguous. The V and J ends lost 4 bases and 5 bases respectively, with 11 bases between them. The CDR3 consists of 13 residues. Germline CDR1 LNHNV, CDR2 YYDKDF (reference sequence). CDR3 coding DNA: TGTGCCACCAGCATTGGACTGGGAACTGAAGCTTTCTTT. Protein: CATSIGLGTEAFF.

With respect to this clone: The same CDR3 can be traced to other DNA sequences in this sample. This chain uses TRBV7-9 with TRBJ2-7; tentative D call: TRBD2 (6 bases). The ends were cut back, 1 base at V and 0 bases at J, with 7 bases in the middle. The CDR3 has 14 residues. In germline, CDR1 is SEHNR, CDR2 FQNEAQ (reference sequence). CDR3: CASSLGGDSYEQYF. In nucleotides, the CDR3 is TGTGCCAGCAGCTTAGGGGGGGACTCCTACGAGCAGTACTTC.

The V and J genes are TRBV4-2 and TRBJ2-6, with D maybe TRBD2 (6 bases). CDR3 length equals 14 residues. V was trimmed by 4 bases and J by 10 bases, leaving 14 bases between them. Germline V gives CDR1 LGHNA, CDR2 YNFKEQ. CDR3 DNA: TGTGCCAGCAGCCTAGCAGGTGGGAGGAACGTCCTGACTTTC. Amino acids: CASSLAGGRNVLTF.

J is TRBJ2-5 and V is TRBV6-1; TRBD2 is a possible D gene (6 bases). Trimming took off 0 bases at V and 13 bases at J, with 18 bases between the two ends. CDR1 MNHNS and CDR2 SASEGT come from the germline V gene. This CDR3 has 14 residues. CDR3 loop: CASSEAGGARLRYF. CDR3 DNA: TGTGCCAGCAGTGAAGCCGGCGGGGCGAGACTAAGGTACTTC.

The chain employs TRBV6-1 and TRBJ1-5; a weak D match, TRBD1 (5 bases). Per germline, CDR1 MNHNS and CDR2 SASEGT. The CDR3 extends over 15 amino acids. V gave up 3 bases and J gave up 4 bases, with 13 bases separating them. DNA of the CDR3: TGTGCCAGCAGTGATCCACTTCAGGGAAATCAGCCCCAGCATTTT. Translation: CASSDPLQGNQPQHF.

The rearrangement uses TRBV29-1 and TRBJ2-7; TRBD2 is a possible D gene (6 bases). The CDR3 consists of 13 residues. Germline values: CDR1 SQVTM, CDR2 ANQGSEA. V shed 4 bases and J shed 7 bases, with 17 bases lying between them. The CDR3 reads CSVGAPGLGEQYF. In DNA form, the CDR3 reads TGCAGCGTTGGAGCTCCGGGACTGGGGGAGCAGTACTTC.

As to this clone: The junction shows a germline mismatch at one end, possibly a read error. This chain connects TRBV28 to TRBJ1-4, with D unresolved. Germline assignment: CDR1 MDHEN and CDR2 SYDVKM. The CDR3 runs 14 residues. The CDR3 DNA reads TGTGCCAGCAGTATACCTCACTCTCGCAAAAGTCTCCGGTTT. Residues: CASSIPHSRKSLRF.

CDR3 DNA sequence: TGTGCCAGCAGTTTATTACCCCGCCGGGAGAGCAATCAGCCCCAGCATTTT. Translated: CASSLLPRRESNQPQHF. The chain couples TRBV28 to TRBJ1-5; no clear D gene. V was clipped by 1 base and J by 1 base, with 14 bases between them. Germline CDR1 MDHEN, CDR2 SYDVKM. The CDR3 totals 17 residues.

In the case of this clone: Other DNA variants within this sample encode the same CDR3. The chain joins TRBV27 to TRBJ1-1; D might be TRBD1 (5 bases). CDR3 size: 14 residues. V was cut by 6 bases and J by 1 base, with 12 bases left in between. Germline loops: CDR1 MNHEY, CDR2 SMNVEV (reference sequence). The CDR3 DNA is TGTGCCAGCAGCCTCCGGGGGACGAACACTGAAGCTTTCTTT. Protein product: CASSLRGTNTEAFF.

This chain links TRBV7-8 with TRBJ2-7; the D gene is possibly TRBD2 (6 bases). From germline, CDR1 is SGHVS and CDR2 FQNEAQ. CDR3 size: 15 residues. The V gene lost 2 bases and the J gene lost 5 bases, with 16 bases spanning the gap. The CDR3 DNA reads as TGTGCCAGCAGCTTACCACTAGCTGGGCTTGACGAGCAGTACTTC. It specifies CASSLPLAGLDEQYF.

CDR3 bases: TGTGCCAGCAGCTTAAGACAGAGTATAAACATTCAGTACTTC. Protein sequence: CASSLRQSINIQYF. The V and J genes are TRBV7-2 and TRBJ2-4, with D tentatively TRBD1 (5 bases). V lost 2 bases, J lost 6 bases, and 11 bases lay in between. The V gene's germline CDR1 is SGHTA and CDR2 FQGNSA. The CDR3 extends over 14 amino acids.